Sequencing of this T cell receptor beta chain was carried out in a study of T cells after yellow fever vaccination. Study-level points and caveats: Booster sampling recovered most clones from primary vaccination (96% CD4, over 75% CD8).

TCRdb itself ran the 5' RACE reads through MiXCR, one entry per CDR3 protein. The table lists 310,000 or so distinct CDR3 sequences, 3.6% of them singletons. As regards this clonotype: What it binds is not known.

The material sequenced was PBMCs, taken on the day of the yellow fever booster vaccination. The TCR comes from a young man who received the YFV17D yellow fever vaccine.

CDR3 sequence: CASSLSWAGGARVVQFF. DNA of the CDR3: TGTGCCAGCAGCCTCTCTTGGGCGGGGGGGGCCCGGGTGGTGCAGTTCTTC. The chain is built from TRBV12-3 or TRBV12-4 and TRBJ2-1, with 9 bases fitting TRBD2. Germline trimming cut 6 bases from V and 12 bases from J; bases unmatched to any gene: 21. This CDR3 contains 17 residues.